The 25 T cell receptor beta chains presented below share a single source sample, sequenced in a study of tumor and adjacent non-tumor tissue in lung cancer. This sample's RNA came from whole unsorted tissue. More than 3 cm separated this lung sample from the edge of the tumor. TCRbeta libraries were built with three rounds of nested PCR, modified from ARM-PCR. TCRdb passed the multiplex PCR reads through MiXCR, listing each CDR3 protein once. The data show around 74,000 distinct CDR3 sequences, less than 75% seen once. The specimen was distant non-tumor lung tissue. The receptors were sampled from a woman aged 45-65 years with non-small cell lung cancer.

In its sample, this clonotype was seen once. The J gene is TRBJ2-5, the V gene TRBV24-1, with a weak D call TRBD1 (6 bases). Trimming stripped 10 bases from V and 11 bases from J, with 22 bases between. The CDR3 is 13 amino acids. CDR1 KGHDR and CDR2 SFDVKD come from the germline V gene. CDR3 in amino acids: CATTGLTNGQQYF. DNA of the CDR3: TGTGCCACTACTGGTTTAACCAATGGACAGCAGTACTTC.

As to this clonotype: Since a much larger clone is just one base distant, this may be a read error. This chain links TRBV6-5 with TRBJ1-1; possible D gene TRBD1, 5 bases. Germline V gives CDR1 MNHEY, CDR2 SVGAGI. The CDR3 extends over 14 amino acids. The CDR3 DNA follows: TGTGTCAGCAGTTACTCGACAGCGAACACTGAAGCTTTCTTT. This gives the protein CVSSYSTANTEAFF.

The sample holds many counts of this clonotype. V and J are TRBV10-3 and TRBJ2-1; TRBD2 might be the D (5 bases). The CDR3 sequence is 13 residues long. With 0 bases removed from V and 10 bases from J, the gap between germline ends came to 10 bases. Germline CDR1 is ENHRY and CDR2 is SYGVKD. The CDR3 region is CAISESPGGEQFF. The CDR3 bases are TGTGCCATCAGTGAGTCCCCCGGCGGGGAGCAGTTCTTC.

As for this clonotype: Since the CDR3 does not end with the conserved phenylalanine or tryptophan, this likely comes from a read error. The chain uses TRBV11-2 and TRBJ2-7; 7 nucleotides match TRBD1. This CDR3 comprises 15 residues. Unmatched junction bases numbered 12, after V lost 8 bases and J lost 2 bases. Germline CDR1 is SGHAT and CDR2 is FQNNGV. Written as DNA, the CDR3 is TGTGCCAGCGGCTCGAGGACAGGCAGGACCTACGAGCAGTACTTG. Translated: CASGSRTGRTYEQYL.

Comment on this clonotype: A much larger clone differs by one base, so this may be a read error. The CDR3, as DNA: TGTGCCATCAGTGACAGACCGAACACTAAAGCTTTCTTT. It yields the protein CAISDRPNTKAFF. The chain joins TRBV10-3 to TRBJ1-1; D remains unclear. The CDR3 totals 13 residues. Germline V gene data show CDR1 as ENHRY and CDR2 as SYGVKD.

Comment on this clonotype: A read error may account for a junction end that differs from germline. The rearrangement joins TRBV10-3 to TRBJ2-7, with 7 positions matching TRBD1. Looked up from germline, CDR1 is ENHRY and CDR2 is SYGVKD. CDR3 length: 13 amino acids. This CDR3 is CAIGETGPLEQRF. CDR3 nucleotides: TGTGCCATCGGGGAGACAGGGCCCCTCGAGCAGCGCTTC.

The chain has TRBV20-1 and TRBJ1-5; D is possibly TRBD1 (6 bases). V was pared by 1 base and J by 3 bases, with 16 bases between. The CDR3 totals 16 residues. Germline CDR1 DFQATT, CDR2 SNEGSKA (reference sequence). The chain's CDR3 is CSARAPTGLDNQPQHF. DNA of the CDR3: TGCAGTGCTAGAGCCCCTACAGGGCTCGACAATCAGCCCCAGCATTTT.

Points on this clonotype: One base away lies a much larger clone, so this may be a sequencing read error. In DNA, the CDR3 is TGTGCCAGCAGCTTGCGGGGGAAAGATACGCAGTATTTT. It specifies CASSLRGKDTQYF. This sequence joins TRBV5-6 and TRBJ2-3; maybe TRBD2 (6 bases). The ends were cut back, 1 base at V and 5 bases at J, with 8 bases in the middle. The CDR3 is 13 residues long. Germline loops: CDR1 SGHDT, CDR2 YYEEEE. The whole variable domain, remainder taken from reference TRBV5-6 and TRBJ2-3, is DAGVTQSPTHLIKTRGQQVTLRCSPKSGHDTVSWYQQALGQGPQFIFQYYEEEERQRGNFPDRFSGHQFPNYSSELNVNALLLGDSALYLCASSLRGKDTQYFGPGTRLTVL.

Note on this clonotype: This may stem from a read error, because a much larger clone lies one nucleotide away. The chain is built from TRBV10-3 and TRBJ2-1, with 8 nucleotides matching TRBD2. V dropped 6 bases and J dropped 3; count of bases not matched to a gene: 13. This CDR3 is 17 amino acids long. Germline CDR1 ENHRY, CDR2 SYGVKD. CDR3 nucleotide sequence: TGTGCCATCAGCATACGGACCGGGACTAGTGACTACAATGAGCAGTTCTTC. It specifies CAISIRTGTSDYNEQFF.

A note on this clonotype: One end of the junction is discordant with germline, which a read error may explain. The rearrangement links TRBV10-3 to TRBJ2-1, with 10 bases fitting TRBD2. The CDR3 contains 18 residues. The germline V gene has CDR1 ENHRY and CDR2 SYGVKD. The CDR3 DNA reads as TGTGTCATCAGTGGTGCTAGCGGGAGCATCCGAGTCTACAATGAGCAGTTCTTC. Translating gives CVISGASGSIRVYNEQFF.

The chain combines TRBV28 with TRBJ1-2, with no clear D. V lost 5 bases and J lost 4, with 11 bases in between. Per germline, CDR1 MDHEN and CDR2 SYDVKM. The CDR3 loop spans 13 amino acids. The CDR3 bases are TGTGCCAGCAGTCAACCGGCCGTCTATGGCTACACCTTC. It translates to CASSQPAVYGYTF.

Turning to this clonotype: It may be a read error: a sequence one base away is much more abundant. The CDR3 bases are TGTGCCAGCAGGAGTAGTCTCGAGCAGTACTTC. Translating gives CASRSSLEQYF. This chain links TRBV6-5 with TRBJ2-7; no reliable D call. The CDR3 has 11 residues. Between the trimmed V and J ends, which lost 6 bases and 6 bases, there was a span of 9 bases. Germline loops: CDR1 MNHEY, CDR2 SVGAGI.

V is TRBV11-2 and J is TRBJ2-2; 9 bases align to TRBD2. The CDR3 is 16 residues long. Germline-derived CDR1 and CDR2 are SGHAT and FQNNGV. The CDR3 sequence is CISSTAGGPRTGELFF. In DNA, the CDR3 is TGTATCAGCAGCACCGCGGGAGGGCCACGGACCGGGGAGCTGTTTTTT.

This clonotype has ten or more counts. In nucleotides, the CDR3 is TGTGCCAGCAGTACCTCCGGGACAGGGCTGGGGGAGCTGTTTTTT. Encoded protein: CASSTSGTGLGELFF. The chain couples TRBV6-1 to TRBJ2-2, with TRBD1 matching over 9 bases. Trimming at V came to 5 bases and at J to 8 bases, leaving 9 bases not matched to a gene. Germline CDR1 is MNHNS and CDR2 is SASEGT. This CDR3 is built from 15 residues.

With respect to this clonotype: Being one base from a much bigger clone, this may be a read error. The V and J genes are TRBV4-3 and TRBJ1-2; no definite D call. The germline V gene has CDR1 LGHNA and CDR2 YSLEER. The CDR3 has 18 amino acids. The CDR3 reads CANSQVSRTDRINYGYTF. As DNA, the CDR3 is TGCGCCAACAGCCAAGTTAGTCGGACGGACCGTATAAACTATGGCTACACCTTC.

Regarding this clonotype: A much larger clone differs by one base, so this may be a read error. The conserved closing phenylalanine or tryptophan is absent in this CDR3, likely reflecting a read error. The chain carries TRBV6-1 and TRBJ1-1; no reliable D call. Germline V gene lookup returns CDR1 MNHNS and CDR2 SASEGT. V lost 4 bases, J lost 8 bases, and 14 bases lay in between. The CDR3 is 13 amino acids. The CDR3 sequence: CASSGARSVEAFL. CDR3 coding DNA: TGTGCCAGCAGTGGAGCAAGATCGGTAGAAGCTTTCCTT.

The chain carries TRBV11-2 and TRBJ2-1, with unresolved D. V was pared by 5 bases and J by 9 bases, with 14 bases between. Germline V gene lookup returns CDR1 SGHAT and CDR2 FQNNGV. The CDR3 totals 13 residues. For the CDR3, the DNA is TGTGCCAGCAGCCTAGTATTACTCGGTGAGCAGTTCTTC. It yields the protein CASSLVLLGEQFF.

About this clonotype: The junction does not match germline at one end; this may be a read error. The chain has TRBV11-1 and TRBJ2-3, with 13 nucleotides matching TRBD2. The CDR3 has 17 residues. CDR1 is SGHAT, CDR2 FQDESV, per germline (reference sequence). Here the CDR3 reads CASSIGLAGVSTDAQYF. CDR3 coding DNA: TGTGCCAGCAGCATAGGACTAGCGGGAGTGTCCACAGATGCGCAGTATTTT.

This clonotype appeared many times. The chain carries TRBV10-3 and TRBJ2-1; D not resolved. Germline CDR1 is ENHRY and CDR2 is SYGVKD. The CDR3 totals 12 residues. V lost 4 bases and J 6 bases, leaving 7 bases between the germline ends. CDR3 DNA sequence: TGTGCCATCAGTGTCATTGGCAATGAGCAGTTCTTC. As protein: CAISVIGNEQFF.

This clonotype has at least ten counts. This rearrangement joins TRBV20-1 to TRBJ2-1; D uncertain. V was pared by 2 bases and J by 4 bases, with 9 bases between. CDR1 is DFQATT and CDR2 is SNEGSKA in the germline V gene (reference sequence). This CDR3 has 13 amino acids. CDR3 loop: CSARNVRYNEQFF. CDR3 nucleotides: TGCAGTGCTAGAAATGTTCGTTACAATGAGCAGTTCTTC.

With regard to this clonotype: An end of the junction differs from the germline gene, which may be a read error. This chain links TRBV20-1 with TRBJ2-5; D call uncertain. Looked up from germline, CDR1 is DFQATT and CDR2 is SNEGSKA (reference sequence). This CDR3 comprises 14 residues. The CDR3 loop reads CNANSRRHQETQYF. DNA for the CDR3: TGCAATGCTAACTCCAGACGGCACCAAGAGACCCAGTACTTC.

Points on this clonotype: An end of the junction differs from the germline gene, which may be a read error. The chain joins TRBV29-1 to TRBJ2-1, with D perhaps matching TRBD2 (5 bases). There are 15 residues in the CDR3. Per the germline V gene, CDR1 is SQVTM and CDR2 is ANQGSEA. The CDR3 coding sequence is TGCAGCGTTGCACCCGTGCGGACTTTATGCAATGAGCAGTTCTTT. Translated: CSVAPVRTLCNEQFF.

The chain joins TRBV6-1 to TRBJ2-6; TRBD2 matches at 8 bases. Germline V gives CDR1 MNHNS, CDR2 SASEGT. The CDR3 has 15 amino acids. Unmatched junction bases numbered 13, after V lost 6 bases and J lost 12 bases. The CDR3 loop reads CASRRTNGGVGVLTF. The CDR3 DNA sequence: TGTGCCAGCAGGCGGACTAACGGGGGGGTCGGCGTCCTGACTTTC.

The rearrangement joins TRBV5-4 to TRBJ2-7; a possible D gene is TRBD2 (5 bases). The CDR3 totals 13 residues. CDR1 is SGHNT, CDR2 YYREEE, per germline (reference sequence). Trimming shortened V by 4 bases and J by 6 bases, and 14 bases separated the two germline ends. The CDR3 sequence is CASSIAGGGEQYF. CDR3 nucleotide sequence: TGTGCCAGCAGCATAGCCGGTGGAGGCGAGCAGTACTTC. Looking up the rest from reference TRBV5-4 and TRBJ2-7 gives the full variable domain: ETGVTQSPTHLIKTRGQQVTLRCSSQSGHNTVSWYQQALGQGPQFIFQYYREEENGRGNFPPRFSGLQFPNYSSELNVNALELDDSALYLCASSIAGGGEQYFGPGTRLTVT.

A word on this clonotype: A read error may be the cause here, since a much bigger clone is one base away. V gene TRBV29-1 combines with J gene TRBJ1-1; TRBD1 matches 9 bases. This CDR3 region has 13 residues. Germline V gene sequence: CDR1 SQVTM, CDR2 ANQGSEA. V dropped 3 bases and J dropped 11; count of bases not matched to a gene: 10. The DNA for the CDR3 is TGCAGCGTTGACCCAGTAGGGACAGGGTTTGCTTTCTTT. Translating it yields CSVDPVGTGFAFF.